This T cell receptor (beta chain) was retrieved from a study of blood T cell repertoires in COVID-19. About the study: COVID-19 samples from acute and convalescent phases originated in the United States, Italy and Spain. Sample material is recorded as cDNA or gDNA derived from T cells, B-cell-depleted T cells, or PBMCs.

CDR3 length: 19 amino acids. Germline CDR1 is MRHNA and CDR2 is SNTAGT. Losses at the gene ends were 3 bases for V and 4 bases for J; bases not matched to a gene: 16. Original processing notes: Estimated nucleated cell counts came from reference gene primer amplification. The data were produced by immunoSEQ multiplex PCR, yet TCRdb's version contains in-frame clones alone and is incomplete. V and J calls and clone size are those listed in that table; D and trimming were worked out from the DNA. The repertoire has 95,000 to 110,000 clones, roughly 90% of them found once; the top ten carry roughly 6%. Sequenced input: peripheral blood. This TCR came from a human donor in a cohort sampled during active COVID-19. The V and J genes are TRBV6-4 and TRBJ2-1, with 9 bases that match TRBD2. As DNA, the CDR3 is TGTGCCAGCAGTGATTCGACGGGACTAGCATCCCCTGAATACAATGAGCAGTTCTTC. Amino acids: CASSDSTGLASPEYNEQFF.